Following are 29 T cell receptor beta chains from one sample sequenced in a study of T cell responses to AZD1222 COVID-19 vaccine. TCRdb keeps only in-frame clones here, not all; method: immunoSEQ multiplex PCR. The sample yields roughly 100,000 clones, roughly 90% seen once. The input for sequencing was peripheral blood, taken on day 0 of AZD1222 vaccination. These receptors all come from an adult in good health.

On this clone itself: A read error may account for a junction end that differs from germline. The chain employs TRBV9 and TRBJ2-5, with no clear D. CDR1 and CDR2 (germline): SGDLS, YYNGEE. CDR3 size: 13 residues. The CDR3 region is CASSVVDQGTQYF. The CDR3 DNA sequence: TGTGCCAGCAGCGTAGTGGATCAAGGGACCCAGTACTTC. The full variable domain, rest sourced from reference TRBV9 and TRBJ2-5, is DSGVTQTPKHLITATGQRVTLRCSPRSGDLSVYWYQQSLDQGLQFLIQYYNGEERAKGNILERFSAQQFPDLHSELNLSSLELGDSALYFCASSVVDQGTQYFGPGTRLLVL.

The chain is built from TRBV6-5 and TRBJ1-2; TRBD1 agrees at 9 bases. Per germline, CDR1 MNHEY and CDR2 SVGAGI. The V and J ends lost 8 bases and 2 bases, in that order; junction bases with no gene match: 3. The CDR3 has 13 residues. Written as DNA, the CDR3 is TGTGCCAGCGGGGGACAGGGAAACTATGGCTACACCTTC. Protein: CASGGQGNYGYTF.

V is TRBV3-1 (or the pseudogene TRBV3-2) and J is TRBJ2-7, with 9 bases that match TRBD1. The CDR3 sequence is 14 residues long. The J segment lost 3 bases and the V segment lost 6 bases, leaving 6 bases of the junction unmatched. Germline CDR1 and CDR2: LGHDT and YNNKEL (reference sequence). The CDR3 DNA sequence: TGTGCCAGCAGGCAAACAGGGGGCTTCTACGAGCAGTACTTC. Encoded protein: CASRQTGGFYEQYF.

This clone was counted between two and nine times. The J gene is TRBJ1-6, the V gene TRBV15; tentatively, D is TRBD1 (6 bases). Deletions cut 2 bases from V and 9 bases from J, with 23 bases between. Looked up from germline, CDR1 is LNHNV and CDR2 is YYDKDF (reference sequence). This CDR3 contains 18 residues. The CDR3 reads CATSRLLRQAFFGSPLHF. Written as DNA, the CDR3 is TGTGCCACCAGCAGACTACTGAGACAGGCCTTCTTCGGTTCACCCCTCCACTTT.

The chain employs TRBV7-9 and TRBJ1-4; D may be TRBD1 (5 bases). Germline assignment: CDR1 SEHNR and CDR2 FQNEAQ (reference sequence). The length of the CDR3 is 15 residues. Between the trimmed V and J ends, which lost 4 bases and 0 bases, there was a span of 9 bases. The CDR3 protein is CASSSGTATNEKLFF. CDR3 coding DNA: TGTGCCAGCAGCTCAGGGACTGCAACTAATGAAAAACTGTTTTTT. The variable domain in full, completed from reference TRBV7-9 and TRBJ1-4, reads DTGVSQNPRHKITKRGQNVTFRCDPISEHNRLYWYRQTLGQGPEFLTYFQNEAQLEKSRLLSDRFSAERPKGSFSTLEIQRTEQGDSAMYLCASSSGTATNEKLFFGSGTQLSVL.

V and J are TRBV3-1 (or the pseudogene TRBV3-2) and TRBJ2-3; D is unclear. The CDR3 covers 12 residues. Germline CDR1 LGHDT, CDR2 YNNKEL (reference sequence). Trimming removed 0 bases from V and 12 bases from J, with 10 bases in between. Here the CDR3 DNA reads TGTGCCAGCAGCCAAGAAACTGTAACACAGTATTTT. Translating gives CASSQETVTQYF.

This clone was seen only once. This sequence joins TRBV4-3 and TRBJ2-7; D call uncertain. Trimming took 0 bases from V and 1 from J, leaving 7 bases between them. The length of the CDR3 is 14 residues. The germline CDR1 and CDR2 sequences are LGHNA and YSLEER. The CDR3 nucleotides read TGCGCCAGCAGCCAAGAACTACAGTCCTACGAGCAGTACTTC. It encodes CASSQELQSYEQYF.

This chain uses TRBV4-3 with TRBJ1-2; no clear D. Germline CDR1 reads LGHNA; CDR2 reads YSLEER. The CDR3 is made up of 13 amino acids. Trimming took 0 bases from V and 4 from J, leaving 6 bases between them. The CDR3 coding sequence is TGCGCCAGCAGCCAAGACGGGAGCTATGGCTACACCTTC. It codes for CASSQDGSYGYTF.

The CDR3 region is CASSLQGTSTDTQYF. CDR3 bases: TGCGCCAGCAGCCTACAGGGTACTAGCACAGATACGCAGTATTTT. The chain recombines TRBV4-1 with TRBJ2-3; perhaps TRBD1 as D (6 bases). Deletions cut 4 bases from V and 0 bases from J, with 11 bases between. CDR3 size: 15 residues. Looked up from germline, CDR1 is MGHRA and CDR2 is YSYEKL.

The chain combines TRBV13 with TRBJ1-2; D ambiguous. The V gene lost 7 bases and the J gene lost 6 bases, with 12 bases spanning the gap. This CDR3 spans 12 amino acids. Germline values: CDR1 PRHDT, CDR2 FYEKMQ (reference sequence). The CDR3 region has the DNA TGTGCCAGCACCTTGGGTAATCATGGCTACACCTTC. This translates into CASTLGNHGYTF.

The CDR3 region has the DNA TGTGCCAGCAGTGAAACTAGCGGTCTAAGCTCCTACGAGCAGTACTTC. Translated: CASSETSGLSSYEQYF. The J gene is TRBJ2-7, the V gene TRBV2; 8 nucleotides align to TRBD2. V lost 2 bases, J lost 0 bases, and 6 bases stayed unmatched. The CDR3 contains 16 residues. Germline values: CDR1 SNHLY, CDR2 FYNNEI.

The V and J genes are TRBV2 and TRBJ1-2, with unresolved D. The CDR3 loop spans 13 amino acids. The V end was cut by 6 bases, the J end by 2 bases, with 10 bases between. Germline V gives CDR1 SNHLY, CDR2 FYNNEI. The DNA of the CDR3 is TGTGCCAGCAGCCCTATTAGAAACTATGGCTACACCTTC. It is translated as CASSPIRNYGYTF.

V usage is TRBV4-2 and J usage is TRBJ1-3; D call uncertain. Germline CDR1 and CDR2: LGHNA and YNFKEQ. The CDR3 consists of 15 residues. Trimming took off 1 base at V and 4 bases at J, with 11 bases between the two ends. CDR3 region: CASSQAVNAGNTIYF. The CDR3 DNA reads as TGTGCCAGCAGCCAAGCAGTCAATGCGGGAAACACCATATATTTT.

CDR3 protein: CASSTQGNTGELFF. CDR3 bases: TGTGCCAGTAGTACCCAGGGGAACACCGGGGAGCTGTTTTTT. The V gene is TRBV19, the J gene TRBJ2-2; a possible D gene is TRBD1 (5 bases). CDR3 length: 14 residues. Germline V gene lookup returns CDR1 LNHDA and CDR2 SQIVND (reference sequence). V gave up 4 bases and J gave up 1 base, with 7 bases separating them.

The genes are TRBV7-9 and TRBJ2-4; D is uncertain. The CDR3 contains 14 residues. The germline V gene has CDR1 SEHNR and CDR2 FQNEAQ (reference sequence). Trimming cost V 4 bases and J 5 bases, with 12 bases left between them. The CDR3 is CASSSGWLENIQYF. The CDR3 coding sequence is TGTGCCAGCAGCTCCGGCTGGTTAGAAAACATTCAGTACTTC.

Note on this clone: At one end, the junction sequence differs from germline, possibly due to a read error. The chain carries TRBV2 and TRBJ2-3; 9 nucleotides align to TRBD1. In germline, CDR1 is SNHLY, CDR2 FYNNEI. The CDR3 sequence is 17 residues long. CDR3 in amino acids: CASSLKGPGQGTDMQYF. CDR3 nucleotide sequence: TGTGCCAGCAGTCTAAAAGGACCGGGACAGGGCACAGATATGCAGTATTTT.

The genes are TRBV7-9 and TRBJ1-4; 7 positions agree with TRBD1. The length of the CDR3 is 14 residues. Unmatched junction bases numbered 4, after V lost 5 bases and J lost 4 bases. Germline-derived CDR1 and CDR2 are SEHNR and FQNEAQ (reference sequence). The chain's CDR3 is CASSRDRNNEKLFF. As DNA, the CDR3 is TGTGCCAGCAGCCGGGACAGAAATAATGAAAAACTGTTTTTT. Using reference TRBV7-9 and TRBJ1-4 for the parts outside the CDR3, the full variable domain is DTGVSQNPRHKITKRGQNVTFRCDPISEHNRLYWYRQTLGQGPEFLTYFQNEAQLEKSRLLSDRFSAERPKGSFSTLEIQRTEQGDSAMYLCASSRDRNNEKLFFGSGTQLSVL.

J is TRBJ1-2 and V is TRBV11-2; no clear D. V was trimmed by 0 bases and J by 1 base, leaving 6 bases between them. Germline lookup yields CDR1 SGHAT and CDR2 FQNNGV. The CDR3 runs to 14 residues. CDR3 protein: CASSLEASNYGYTF. The CDR3 DNA reads as TGTGCCAGCAGCTTAGAAGCGAGTAACTATGGCTACACCTTC.

This chain uses TRBV4-3 with TRBJ2-2; the match to TRBD1 covers 11 bases. The junction had 16 bases not matched to a gene; V was cut back by 4 bases and J by 3 bases. From germline, CDR1 is LGHNA and CDR2 YSLEER. This CDR3 has 20 residues. This CDR3 is CASSRTFGTGGVRDTGELFF. The CDR3 DNA sequence: TGCGCCAGCAGCCGGACTTTCGGGACAGGGGGGGTTAGGGACACCGGGGAGCTGTTTTTT.

V and J are TRBV27 and TRBJ2-3; possible D gene TRBD2, 5 bases. V lost 3 bases and J 1 base, leaving 5 bases between the germline ends. CDR3 length: 13 amino acids. Germline CDR1 MNHEY, CDR2 SMNVEV (reference sequence). The CDR3 region is CASSFGGTDTQYF. The CDR3 bases are TGTGCCAGCAGTTTCGGGGGCACAGATACGCAGTATTTT.

J is TRBJ2-2 and V is TRBV9; D remains ambiguous. The germline V gene has CDR1 SGDLS and CDR2 YYNGEE. The CDR3 sequence is 15 residues long. Trimming pared 0 bases from V and 0 bases from J, leaving 6 bases between. The CDR3 is CASSVVATNTGELFF. CDR3 DNA sequence: TGTGCCAGCAGCGTAGTCGCCACGAACACCGGGGAGCTGTTTTTT.

This chain links TRBV12-3 or TRBV12-4 with TRBJ1-3; D is possibly TRBD1 (5 bases). With 8 bases removed from V and 4 bases from J, the gap between germline ends came to 12 bases. There are 13 residues in the CDR3. The CDR3 sequence: CASGGGAGNTIYF. The CDR3 nucleotides are TGTGCCAGCGGGGGAGGGGCCGGAAACACCATATATTTT.

This clone was counted once. V usage is TRBV28 and J usage is TRBJ2-2; no firm D call. Trimming stripped 3 bases from V and 0 bases from J, with 2 bases between. The CDR3 totals 13 residues. Germline loops: CDR1 MDHEN, CDR2 SYDVKM. Here the CDR3 reads CASSFSNTGELFF. CDR3 bases: TGTGCCAGCAGTTTTTCGAACACCGGGGAGCTGTTTTTT.

This rearrangement joins TRBV19 to TRBJ1-5, with TRBD1 matching 7 bases. The CDR3 length is 14 residues. J was trimmed by 5 bases and V by 6 bases; bases with no gene match: 7. Germline V gives CDR1 LNHDA, CDR2 SQIVND (reference sequence). The CDR3 DNA reads as TGTGCCAGTAGCCCCGGGACAGATTATCAGCCCCAGCATTTT. Amino acids: CASSPGTDYQPQHF.

V usage is TRBV5-1 and J usage is TRBJ1-2; D is possibly TRBD1 (5 bases). The CDR3 has 15 amino acids. Trimming pared 0 bases from V and 5 bases from J, leaving 14 bases between. CDR1 and CDR2 from the germline V gene are SGHRS and YFSETQ. CDR3 residues: CASSLEGGASYGYTF. CDR3 DNA: TGCGCCAGCAGCTTGGAAGGCGGGGCGAGTTATGGCTACACCTTC.

The genes are TRBV10-3 and TRBJ1-5; D uncertain. The CDR3 loop spans 15 amino acids. Trimming left V 0 bases short and J 3 bases short, with 9 bases between. Germline CDR1 ENHRY, CDR2 SYGVKD. CDR3 loop: CAISESRVNNQPQHF. Here the CDR3 DNA reads TGTGCCATCAGTGAGTCGCGAGTAAACAATCAGCCCCAGCATTTT.

The table lists this clone with a count of one. This rearrangement joins TRBV6-5 to TRBJ1-2; D unresolved. Germline CDR1 reads MNHEY; CDR2 reads SVGAGI. The CDR3 is made up of 14 amino acids. V lost 2 bases to trimming and J lost 2 bases, with 9 bases between them. CDR3 nucleotides: TGTGCCAGCAGTTACGTGGGCCCGAACTATGGCTACACCTTC. Its protein is CASSYVGPNYGYTF.

The chain is built from TRBV28 and TRBJ1-4; maybe TRBD1 (5 bases). The CDR3 is 17 residues long. Trimming took 2 bases from V and 6 from J, leaving 19 bases between them. Per the germline V gene, CDR1 is MDHEN and CDR2 is SYDVKM. This chain's CDR3 is CASSLRDLRASYEKLFF. The CDR3 DNA reads TGTGCCAGCAGTTTAAGGGACCTCCGGGCCTCCTATGAAAAACTGTTTTTT.

This clone was seen once. J is TRBJ2-1 and V is TRBV19; 11 positions match TRBD2. Germline loops: CDR1 LNHDA, CDR2 SQIVND (reference sequence). V trimming: 5 bases; J trimming: 10 bases; junction bases outside the gene matches: 16. The CDR3 sequence is 17 residues long. The CDR3 protein is CASSELAGVGNLNEQFF. CDR3 DNA sequence: TGTGCCAGTAGTGAACTAGCGGGAGTCGGAAATCTCAACGAGCAGTTCTTC.